The source of this T cell receptor (beta chain) is a study of post-analysis software for immune sequencing data. Germline CDR1 is SGHKS and CDR2 is YYEKEE (reference sequence). This CDR3 spans 12 amino acids. Trimming cost V 4 bases and J 5 bases, with 8 bases left between them. Whole-study results and caveats: The five TRBV segments detected at higher frequency in patients than in controls included TRBV5-6, TRBV5-1 and TRBV20-1.

On this clonotype itself: No antigen is known for it.

Unique molecular identifiers had been added to the TCR beta cDNA libraries. From the PCR reads, TCRdb called clonotypes with MiXCR, one entry per CDR3 protein. The table includes almost 700,000 distinct CDR3 sequences, approximately 59% detected once. The chain is built from TRBV5-5 and TRBJ2-3; D gene uncertain. This TCR was recovered from a girl aged 2-10 years with multiple sclerosis. The sample was blood. The CDR3 sequence is CASSQSEDTQYF. The CDR3 DNA reads TGTGCCAGCAGCCAGTCCGAAGATACGCAGTATTTT.